The clone carrying this T cell receptor (beta chain) was counted a few times. This sample is drawn from a study of control samples from healthy donors and cancer patients. The CDR3 loop spans 16 amino acids. The ends were cut back, 6 bases at V and 4 bases at J, with 19 bases in the middle. Germline loops: CDR1 LNHDA, CDR2 SQIVND (reference sequence). Clones were sequenced by immunoSEQ multiplex PCR, and TCRdb holds only the in-frame ones, with some missing. The profile shows approximately 70,000 clones, 84% of them singletons. The sequence derives from a man aged 45 to 65 in good health. V usage is TRBV19 and J usage is TRBJ2-1; D may be TRBD2 (7 bases). The source material was blood. The CDR3 coding sequence is TGTGCCAGTAGCCAACCAGCGGGACAAGATTACAATGAGCAGTTCTTC. It specifies CASSQPAGQDYNEQFF.